This T cell receptor (beta chain) came from a study of identical twins. TCRdb re-called the 5' RACE reads through MiXCR, storing one row per CDR3 protein. The data show about 470,000 distinct CDR3 sequences, roughly 26% seen once. The J segment lost 2 bases and the V segment lost 5 bases, leaving 10 bases of the junction unmatched. CDR3 length equals 15 residues. Germline CDR1 reads SQVTM; CDR2 reads ANQGSEA. The sample was also reused in another study, on T cells expressing NK-cell markers.

This chain joins TRBV29-1 and TRBJ1-1, with TRBD1 identical over 8 bases. The sample taken for sequencing was CD4+ T cells sorted from blood. The clonotype comes from a young woman in good health. Here the CDR3 reads CSVRRQGAGNTEAFF. The CDR3 DNA reads as TGCAGCGTTAGGCGGCAGGGGGCGGGAAACACTGAAGCTTTCTTT.